This TCR beta chain was observed in a study of metastatic and nonmetastatic thyroid tumors. Study results and limitations: Malignant thyroid tumors reportedly had TCR beta diversity that was significantly higher than in benign nodules, in blood and tumor.

Nobody among the patients had been given any treatment before thyroid surgery. This clone was seen ten or more times. No antigen is known for it. Germline V lookup: CDR1 MDHEN, CDR2 SYDVKM. Trimming pared 7 bases from V and 3 bases from J, leaving 11 bases between. This CDR3 contains 13 residues. TCRdb re-called the PCR reads through MiXCR. Of roughly 59,000 clones listed, roughly 15% are singletons. The receptor was derived from a male donor with papillary thyroid cancer or a benign thyroid nodule (not recorded which). Some clones in this sample may be carry-over from other donors' samples. Material: blood. This sequence joins TRBV28 and TRBJ2-3; D remains unclear. The CDR3 region has the DNA TGTGCCAGCAATGGAAAGAGGACAGATACGCAGTATTTT. This encodes CASNGKRTDTQYF.